The 21 T cell receptor beta chains given below trace back to one sample, sequenced in a study of T cell responses to AZD1222 COVID-19 vaccine. Clones were read by immunoSEQ multiplex PCR, and TCRdb kept only the in-frame ones, dropping some. This sample has 95,000 to 110,000 clones, with approximately 93% found just once. The specimen was peripheral blood, collected on day 0 of AZD1222 vaccination. The receptors originated from an adult in good health.

The chain has TRBV4-1 and TRBJ1-2, with 8 bases matching TRBD1. Germline V CDR1 and CDR2: MGHRA, YSYEKL. Losses at the gene ends were 0 bases for V and 5 bases for J; bases not matched to a gene: 5. The CDR3 sequence is 15 residues long. The CDR3 coding sequence is TGCGCCAGCAGCCAAGAACCTACAGGGGGGTATGGCTACACCTTC. Its protein is CASSQEPTGGYGYTF.

This clone has a single count. The chain recombines TRBV14 with TRBJ2-1; 11 bases align to TRBD2. J was trimmed by 13 bases and V by 3 bases; bases with no gene match: 8. CDR1 and CDR2 (germline): SGHDN, FVKESK. The CDR3 covers 14 residues. The CDR3 DNA reads as TGTGCCAGCAGCCAGGCGTTAGCGGGAGGGAATCAGTTCTTC. It codes for CASSQALAGGNQFF.

About this clone: Other DNA variants within this sample encode the same CDR3. This chain uses TRBV6-5 with TRBJ1-2; the match to TRBD1 covers 8 bases. The length of the CDR3 is 13 residues. The V gene end was trimmed by 6 bases and the J gene end by 5 bases; junction bases not matched to a gene: 5. Germline lookup yields CDR1 MNHEY and CDR2 SVGAGI. The CDR3 is CASSRGTGYGYTF. CDR3 coding DNA: TGTGCCAGCAGCCGGGGGACAGGATATGGCTACACCTTC.

The V gene is TRBV5-1, the J gene TRBJ1-2; a possible D gene is TRBD1 (5 bases). The CDR3 runs 15 residues. Trimming took 0 bases from V and 8 from J, leaving 17 bases between them. Germline V lookup: CDR1 SGHRS, CDR2 YFSETQ. CDR3 loop: CASSLAWEGNDGYTF. The CDR3 coding sequence is TGCGCCAGCAGCTTGGCCTGGGAGGGGAACGACGGCTACACCTTC.

The rearrangement uses TRBV18 and TRBJ1-4, with no clear D. Germline V gene data show CDR1 as KGHSH and CDR2 as LQKENI. This CDR3 is built from 16 residues. V was cut by 0 bases and J by 0 bases, with 8 bases left in between. CDR3 in DNA: TGTGCCAGCTCACCACCCGGTGGGCCAACTAATGAAAAACTGTTTTTT. It translates to CASSPPGGPTNEKLFF.

This clone was seen only once. The chain uses TRBV19 and TRBJ2-2; 12 bases are shared with TRBD2. CDR3 length: 18 amino acids. V lost 6 bases and J lost 0; bases outside the gene matches: 8. Germline V lookup: CDR1 LNHDA, CDR2 SQIVND (reference sequence). CDR3: CASSGGLAGAANTGELFF. The CDR3 nucleotides are TGTGCCAGTAGCGGGGGACTAGCGGGCGCCGCGAACACCGGGGAGCTGTTTTTT.

V gene TRBV3-1 (or the pseudogene TRBV3-2) combines with J gene TRBJ2-7; 7 nucleotides line up with TRBD2. Losses at the gene ends were 3 bases for V and 7 bases for J; bases not matched to a gene: 9. Per germline, CDR1 LGHDT and CDR2 YNNKEL (reference sequence). The CDR3 contains 14 residues. CDR3 DNA: TGTGCCAGCAGCCATACTGGCGGGAGTGGGGAGCAGTACTTC. The encoded protein is CASSHTGGSGEQYF.

Here the CDR3 DNA reads TGCGCCAGCAGCGGGAGCACTAATGAAAAACTGTTTTTT. Translation gives CASSGSTNEKLFF. The chain joins TRBV5-1 to TRBJ1-4; D is unresolved. CDR3 length: 13 residues. Germline V gene sequence: CDR1 SGHRS, CDR2 YFSETQ. V was cut by 4 bases and J by 2 bases, with 6 bases left in between.

The chain has TRBV7-2 and TRBJ2-1, with 9 bases identical to TRBD1. The V gene's germline CDR1 is SGHTA and CDR2 FQGNSA. J gave up 8 bases and V 4 bases, and 9 bases lay outside the gene matches. The CDR3 runs to 15 residues. The CDR3 region is CASSSTGTGIDEQFF. CDR3 sequence (DNA): TGTGCCAGCAGCTCAACCGGGACAGGGATCGATGAGCAGTTCTTC. Full variable domain (remainder filled in from reference TRBV7-2 and TRBJ2-1): GAGVSQSPSNKVTEKGKDVELRCDPISGHTALYWYRQSLGQGLEFLIYFQGNSAPDKSGLPSDRFSAERTGGSVSTLTIQRTQQEDSAVYLCASSSTGTGIDEQFFGPGTRLTVL.

This chain uses TRBV24-1 with TRBJ2-1, with 10 bases lining up with TRBD2. The V and J ends lost 4 bases and 8 bases, in that order; junction bases with no gene match: 10. The germline gives CDR1 KGHDR, CDR2 SFDVKD. The CDR3 totals 16 residues. In DNA, the CDR3 is TGTGCCACCAGTGAAAAGCCGGGACTAGCGATGGATGAGCAGTTCTTC. It codes for CATSEKPGLAMDEQFF.

The genes are TRBV27 and TRBJ1-2, with 7 bases matching TRBD1. CDR1 and CDR2 from the germline V gene are MNHEY and SMNVEV (reference sequence). V shed 3 bases and J 4 bases; nucleotides not matched to a gene: 5. The CDR3 runs to 14 residues. Written as DNA, the CDR3 is TGTGCCAGCAGTTTGAGGGGGACAGCCTATGGCTACACCTTC. Translating it yields CASSLRGTAYGYTF.

The J gene is TRBJ1-1, the V gene TRBV27; D gene unclear. This CDR3 region has 11 residues. Germline loops: CDR1 MNHEY, CDR2 SMNVEV (reference sequence). Trimming left V 6 bases short and J 7 bases short, with 9 bases between. CDR3 region: CASSSTGEAFF. The CDR3 nucleotides are TGTGCCAGCAGCTCCACCGGTGAAGCTTTCTTT.

The V call is TRBV2, the J call TRBJ2-2; D is unresolved. V was shortened by 4 bases and J by 5 bases, with 14 bases between the two germline ends. This CDR3 is 15 amino acids long. The germline CDR1 and CDR2 sequences are SNHLY and FYNNEI. CDR3 sequence reads: CASSAAFEATGELFF. The CDR3 DNA reads TGTGCCAGCAGTGCCGCGTTCGAGGCGACCGGGGAGCTGTTTTTT.

CDR3 loop: CASSYPTMIGNQPQHF. The CDR3 DNA reads TGTGCCAGCAGTTACCCCACCATGATAGGCAATCAGCCCCAGCATTTT. The V gene is TRBV6-5, the J gene TRBJ1-5; D remains ambiguous. The germline V gene has CDR1 MNHEY and CDR2 SVGAGI. The CDR3 totals 16 residues. With 2 bases removed from V and 2 bases from J, the gap between germline ends came to 13 bases.

The V call is TRBV7-3, the J call TRBJ2-3; 9 bases map to TRBD2. Trimming at V came to 8 bases and at J to 2 bases, leaving 11 bases not matched to a gene. Germline V gene data show CDR1 as SGHTA and CDR2 as FQGTGA. This CDR3 contains 16 residues. CDR3 nucleotides: TGTGCCAGCTCCCCCTCTAGCGGGGCATCCACAGATACGCAGTATTTT. Translated, it gives CASSPSSGASTDTQYF.

V and J are TRBV6-1 and TRBJ1-2, with D possibly being TRBD1 (5 bases). V lost 0 bases, J lost 8 bases, and 10 bases lay in between. This CDR3 is 13 amino acids long. CDR1 and CDR2 (germline): MNHNS, SASEGT. DNA of the CDR3: TGTGCCAGCAGTGAAGCAGCAGGGTTCGGCTACACCTTC. Residues: CASSEAAGFGYTF.

The chain carries TRBV11-3 and TRBJ2-7; D is unclear. The CDR3 length is 14 residues. V dropped 2 bases and J dropped 0 bases, with 8 bases sitting between them. CDR1 SGHNT and CDR2 YENEEA come from the germline V gene. CDR3 amino acids: CASSLSGNSYEQYF. As DNA, the CDR3 is TGTGCCAGCAGCTTATCTGGCAACTCCTACGAGCAGTACTTC.

The chain employs TRBV5-8 and TRBJ1-3, with D maybe TRBD1 (6 bases). V was trimmed by 5 bases and J by 7 bases, leaving 16 bases between them. Germline V gives CDR1 SGHTS, CDR2 YDEGEE. This CDR3 is 14 amino acids long. The CDR3 spells CASSRRGAQNTIYF. DNA of the CDR3: TGTGCCAGCAGTCGCAGGGGTGCGCAGAACACCATATATTTT.

The CDR3 coding sequence is TGTGCCAGCAGTACCCCGGGGTGGGAAAAACTGTTTTTT. It yields the protein CASSTPGWEKLFF. The V gene is TRBV28, the J gene TRBJ1-4; no firm D call. Germline-derived CDR1 and CDR2 are MDHEN and SYDVKM. The CDR3 totals 13 residues. V was clipped by 5 bases and J by 8 bases, with 12 bases between them.

The chain uses TRBV2 and TRBJ1-2; D call uncertain. The CDR3 has 13 amino acids. The V gene's germline CDR1 is SNHLY and CDR2 FYNNEI. The V end was cut by 4 bases, the J end by 6 bases, with 12 bases between. CDR3 amino acids: CASSGPGTDGYTF. CDR3 in DNA: TGTGCCAGCAGTGGTCCGGGTACTGATGGCTACACCTTC.

On this clone itself: An end of the junction differs from the germline gene, which may be a read error. The J gene is TRBJ2-3, the V gene TRBV28; no reliable D call. In germline, CDR1 is MDHEN, CDR2 SYDVKM. There are 14 residues in the CDR3. The CDR3 spells CASSFVSGTDAQYF. The CDR3, as DNA: TGTGCCAGCAGTTTTGTCTCGGGCACAGATGCGCAGTATTTT.